These T cell receptor beta chains were read from a single sample in a study of cytomegalovirus exposure and HLA in healthy donors. Using immunoSEQ multiplex PCR, the repertoire was profiled, and TCRdb retains in-frame clones only, with some absent. Of more than 95,000 clones listed, roughly 70% were seen once; the top ten hold more than 1.5%. The sample was PBMCs. The receptors were gathered from a woman under 30 in good health and CMV-seronegative. Both conserved end residues are part of each CDR3. A D gene is named only where the DNA matches it firmly. The listing skips clone size in some rows; elsewhere it reads once, few, many or a size class.

clone_size,d_call,j_call,v_call,cdr3_aa,cdr3_nt
NA,NA,TRBJ2-1,TRBV28,CASSRTSSRTSYNEQFF,TGTGCCAGCAGCCGTACTAGCTCCCGTACCTCCTACAATGAGCAGTTCTTC
NA,NA,TRBJ1-5,TRBV28,CASSAGGPSNQPQHF,TGTGCCAGCTCGGCGGGGGGGCCTAGCAATCAGCCCCAGCATTTT
once,TRBD2,TRBJ2-7,TRBV6-5,CASALAGGKTYEQYF,TGTGCCAGCGCGCTAGCGGGGGGGAAAACCTACGAGCAGTACTTC
NA,TRBD1,TRBJ1-1,TRBV5-1,CASSLGDRDTEAFF,TGCGCCAGCAGCTTGGGGGACAGAGACACTGAAGCTTTCTTT
NA,TRBD2,TRBJ2-5,TRBV5-4,CASSLGGTSGETQYF,TGTGCCAGCAGCTTGGGAGGGACTAGCGGGGAGACCCAGTACTTC
NA,TRBD2,TRBJ2-3,TRBV10-3,CAILDSGGGTDTQYF,TGTGCCATCTTGGATAGCGGGGGGGGCACAGATACGCAGTATTTT
once,NA,TRBJ2-7,TRBV7-9,CASSHSDKGGWAYEQYF,TGTGCCAGCAGCCACTCTGATAAAGGCGGATGGGCCTACGAGCAGTACTTC
NA,TRBD2,TRBJ2-2,TRBV4-2,CASSQTSWTGELFF,TGTGCCAGCAGCCAGACTAGCTGGACCGGGGAGCTGTTTTTT
once,NA,TRBJ1-1,TRBV18,CASSPAGRTRTEAFF,TGTGCCAGCTCACCGGCGGGACGGACGAGAACTGAAGCTTTCTTT
once,TRBD1,TRBJ1-3,TRBV5-6,CASSVDRHLSGNTIYF,TGTGCCAGCAGCGTGGACAGGCACCTCTCTGGAAACACCATATATTTT
NA,NA,TRBJ1-2,TRBV30,CAWSSSRGTAWYGYTF,TGTGCCTGGAGTAGTTCTCGGGGGACCGCCTGGTATGGCTACACCTTC
NA,NA,TRBJ1-2,TRBV29-1,CSVEKGVGNYGYTF,TGCAGCGTTGAAAAGGGGGTGGGAAACTATGGCTACACCTTC
NA,TRBD1,TRBJ2-7,TRBV9,CASAQTGSYEQYF,TGTGCCAGCGCACAGACAGGGAGCTACGAGCAGTACTTC
NA,TRBD2,TRBJ2-1,TRBV28,CATLAGANEQFF,TGTGCCACACTAGCGGGGGCCAATGAGCAGTTCTTC
few,NA,TRBJ2-3,TRBV4-1,CASSRGPTEAQYF,TGCGCCAGCAGCCGCGGTCCTACGGAGGCGCAGTATTTT
NA,NA,TRBJ1-2,TRBV28,CASRTKGERHGYTF,TGTGCCAGCAGGACTAAGGGGGAGAGACATGGCTACACCTTC
NA,TRBD1,TRBJ1-2,TRBV7-9,CASTLTDRGLGSNGYTF,TGTGCCAGCACCCTAACGGACAGGGGGTTAGGTAGCAATGGCTACACCTTC
NA,TRBD1,TRBJ1-1,TRBV6-5,CASRFDRDDNNEAFF,TGTGCCAGCAGGTTCGACAGGGACGATAACAACGAAGCTTTCTTT
NA,TRBD1,TRBJ1-2,TRBV27,CASSLRGQGWNYGYTF,TGTGCCAGCAGTTTAAGGGGACAGGGATGGAACTATGGCTACACCTTC
NA,NA,TRBJ1-2,TRBV6-1,CASSAGTSVYGYTF,TGTGCCAGCTCAGCTGGGACAAGCGTCTATGGCTACACCTTC
NA,NA,TRBJ1-1,TRBV30,CAWGKGGENTEAFF,TGTGCCTGGGGTAAGGGGGGGGAGAACACTGAAGCTTTCTTT
NA,TRBD2,TRBJ2-7,TRBV10-3,CAISGGLAGGPSYEQYF,TGTGCCATCAGTGGCGGACTAGCGGGGGGACCTTCCTACGAGCAGTACTTC
once,NA,TRBJ1-1,TRBV29-1,CSSVGGMNTEAFF,TGCAGCTCGGTCGGGGGAATGAACACTGAAGCTTTCTTT
NA,TRBD1,TRBJ2-7,TRBV2,CASRGDRAISYEQYF,TGTGCCAGCAGGGGGGACAGGGCAATCTCCTACGAGCAGTACTTC
NA,NA,TRBJ1-2,TRBV28,CASQMTGTTGYTF,TGTGCCAGCCAAATGACCGGGACAACAGGCTACACCTTC
NA,NA,TRBJ1-1,TRBV28,CASGLNTEAFF,TGTGCCAGCGGCCTGAACACTGAAGCTTTCTTT
NA,TRBD1,TRBJ1-5,TRBV7-8,CASSLRGRGDQPQHF,TGTGCCAGCAGCTTACGGGGCAGGGGGGATCAGCCCCAGCATTTT
few,NA,TRBJ1-5,TRBV6-1,CASRELAGGNQPQHF,TGTGCCAGTCGGGAACTCGCGGGTGGCAATCAGCCCCAGCATTTT
few,NA,TRBJ2-4,TRBV5-4,CASSLALDSQVKNIQYF,TGTGCCAGCAGCTTGGCCCTGGACAGCCAGGTCAAAAACATTCAGTACTTC
NA,NA,TRBJ2-7,TRBV6-1,CASSEFTRDEQYF,TGTGCCAGCAGTGAATTTACGAGGGACGAGCAGTACTTC
NA,NA,TRBJ1-1,TRBV5-1,CASTLRSGVGSTEAFF,TGCGCCAGCACCCTGAGGTCAGGGGTGGGTAGCACTGAAGCTTTCTTT
few,NA,TRBJ2-7,TRBV30,CAWSNRGARYEQYF,TGTGCCTGGAGTAACCGGGGGGCAAGGTACGAGCAGTACTTC
once,NA,TRBJ2-7,TRBV5-5,CASSLTGQGVGEQYF,TGTGCCAGCAGCTTGACCGGGCAGGGTGTGGGAGAGCAGTACTTC
few,NA,TRBJ1-6,TRBV5-1,CASKLRGDLYNSPLHF,TGCGCCAGCAAATTACGGGGGGACCTCTATAATTCACCCCTCCACTTT
once,NA,TRBJ1-1,TRBV5-4,CASSPLGRFFGGAFF,TGTGCCAGCAGCCCGTTGGGGAGATTCTTTGGAGGAGCTTTCTTT
NA,NA,TRBJ1-2,TRBV6-5,CASSQGDYGYTF,TGTGCCAGCAGTCAAGGGGACTATGGCTACACCTTC
NA,NA,TRBJ1-6,TRBV5-1,CASSLGPSGINNSPLHF,TGCGCCAGCAGCTTGGGGCCTTCAGGGATAAATAATTCACCCCTCCACTTT
NA,TRBD1,TRBJ2-6,TRBV7-6,CASSLAPGQGSGANVLTF,TGTGCCAGCAGCTTAGCGCCAGGACAGGGAAGTGGGGCCAACGTCCTGACTTTC
once,NA,TRBJ2-1,TRBV5-4,CASSLDRVTYNEQFF,TGTGCCAGCAGCCTGGACAGAGTTACCTACAATGAGCAGTTCTTC
NA,TRBD1,TRBJ1-2,TRBV6-5,CASRTSTGEVGGYTF,TGTGCCAGCAGGACTAGTACAGGGGAAGTGGGTGGCTACACCTTC
once,NA,TRBJ2-2,TRBV9,CASGEDGELFF,TGTGCCAGCGGGGAGGACGGGGAGCTGTTTTTT
NA,TRBD2,TRBJ2-4,TRBV5-6,CASSPGTSGTQAKNIQYF,TGTGCCAGCAGTCCCGGGACTAGCGGAACCCAGGCCAAAAACATTCAGTACTTC
NA,TRBD2,TRBJ2-7,TRBV2,CASNRISGGTTATYEQYF,TGTGCCAGCAATCGAATTAGCGGGGGGACCACTGCGACCTACGAGCAGTACTTC
NA,NA,TRBJ1-3,TRBV10-3,CAISESGGPSGNTIYF,TGTGCCATCAGTGAGTCGGGCGGGCCCTCTGGAAACACCATATATTTT
NA,NA,TRBJ2-2,TRBV6-1,CASSELVPGELFF,TGTGCCAGCAGTGAATTAGTACCCGGGGAGCTGTTTTTT